Below are 9 T cell receptor beta chains sequenced from a single sample in a study of blood T cell repertoires in COVID-19. The protocol was immunoSEQ multiplex PCR, while the TCRdb copy is restricted to in-frame clones and leaves out a portion. The table records around 200,000 clones, approximately 88% of them present only once. The sequenced sample consisted of peripheral blood. The receptors stem from a man aged 35-49 years with acute or convalescent COVID-19.

This clone was seen once. The rearrangement uses TRBV27 and TRBJ2-5; no reliable D call. Germline V gene data show CDR1 as MNHEY and CDR2 as SMNVEV (reference sequence). The V end was cut by 0 bases, the J end by 5 bases, with 7 bases between. The CDR3 is made up of 13 amino acids. The CDR3 nucleotides are TGTGCCAGCAGTTTATCGAACCGGGAGACCCAGTACTTC. This sequence encodes CASSLSNRETQYF.

This clone was seen a handful of times. The chain uses TRBV4-2 and TRBJ2-2, with 11 bases matching TRBD2. Germline trimming cut 5 bases from V and 3 bases from J; bases unmatched to any gene: 2. Germline assignment: CDR1 LGHNA and CDR2 YNFKEQ. This CDR3 spans 15 amino acids. The CDR3 nucleotides read TGTGCCAGCAGCGGTAGCGGGGGGGACACCGGGGAGCTGTTTTTT. Encoded protein: CASSGSGGDTGELFF.

The chain joins TRBV7-2 to TRBJ2-2; no firm D call. Germline CDR1 reads SGHTA; CDR2 reads FQGNSA. The CDR3 totals 15 residues. V was cut by 1 base and J by 4 bases, with 10 bases left in between. This CDR3 is CASSLVSRSTGELFF. The CDR3 nucleotides are TGTGCCAGCAGCTTAGTCTCCCGTTCCACCGGGGAGCTGTTTTTT.

A single count supports this clone. The V and J genes are TRBV5-4 and TRBJ1-1; D call uncertain. The V end was cut by 4 bases, the J end by 0 bases, with 7 bases between. There are 13 residues in the CDR3. Germline V CDR1 and CDR2: SGHNT, YYREEE (reference sequence). The CDR3 is CASSDTLNTEAFF. The CDR3, as DNA: TGTGCCAGCAGCGACACACTGAACACTGAAGCTTTCTTT.

V gene TRBV21-1 combines with J gene TRBJ2-5; the D call TRBD1 from the table was never checked on the DNA. TRBV21-1 is designated a pseudogene. The CDR3 loop spans 14 amino acids. In DNA, the CDR3 is TGTGCCAGCAGCAAAGGGGACAGGGAAGAGACCCAGTACTTC. Amino acid sequence: CASSKGDREETQYF.

The rearrangement uses TRBV7-2 and TRBJ2-5; 14 positions match TRBD2. The germline V gene has CDR1 SGHTA and CDR2 FQGNSA. CDR3 length: 15 amino acids. The junction had 2 bases not matched to a gene; V was cut back by 6 bases and J by 2 bases. The DNA of the CDR3 is TGTGCCAGCAGTGGACTAGCGGGGGGTCAAGAGACCCAGTACTTC. This gives the protein CASSGLAGGQETQYF. Looking up the rest from reference TRBV7-2 and TRBJ2-5 gives the full variable domain: GAGVSQSPSNKVTEKGKDVELRCDPISGHTALYWYRQSLGQGLEFLIYFQGNSAPDKSGLPSDRFSAERTGGSVSTLTIQRTQQEDSAVYLCASSGLAGGQETQYFGPGTRLLVL.

The rearrangement uses TRBV18 and TRBJ2-7; 9 bases line up with TRBD1. The CDR3 runs 15 residues. From germline, CDR1 is KGHSH and CDR2 LQKENI. The junction had 8 bases not matched to a gene; V was cut back by 3 bases and J by 5 bases. The CDR3 DNA is TGTGCCAGCTCACCCGGACAGGGGTTCGCCCACGAGCAGTACTTC. Its protein is CASSPGQGFAHEQYF.

V is TRBV11-2 and J is TRBJ2-7; a weak D match, TRBD2 (7 bases). The V end lost 5 bases, the J end lost 3 bases, and 17 bases lay between the germline ends. Per the germline V gene, CDR1 is SGHAT and CDR2 is FQNNGV. This CDR3 spans 15 amino acids. CDR3: CASSPGGGWIYEQYF. For the CDR3, the DNA is TGTGCCAGCAGCCCCGGCGGGGGCTGGATCTACGAGCAGTACTTC.

V and J are TRBV28 and TRBJ1-3; no reliable D call. The CDR3 has 14 residues. CDR1 is MDHEN and CDR2 is SYDVKM in the germline V gene. V lost 3 bases and J 4 bases, leaving 10 bases between the germline ends. This CDR3 reads CASSFSYGGNTIYF. The CDR3 region has the DNA TGTGCCAGCAGTTTTTCCTACGGGGGAAACACCATATATTTT.